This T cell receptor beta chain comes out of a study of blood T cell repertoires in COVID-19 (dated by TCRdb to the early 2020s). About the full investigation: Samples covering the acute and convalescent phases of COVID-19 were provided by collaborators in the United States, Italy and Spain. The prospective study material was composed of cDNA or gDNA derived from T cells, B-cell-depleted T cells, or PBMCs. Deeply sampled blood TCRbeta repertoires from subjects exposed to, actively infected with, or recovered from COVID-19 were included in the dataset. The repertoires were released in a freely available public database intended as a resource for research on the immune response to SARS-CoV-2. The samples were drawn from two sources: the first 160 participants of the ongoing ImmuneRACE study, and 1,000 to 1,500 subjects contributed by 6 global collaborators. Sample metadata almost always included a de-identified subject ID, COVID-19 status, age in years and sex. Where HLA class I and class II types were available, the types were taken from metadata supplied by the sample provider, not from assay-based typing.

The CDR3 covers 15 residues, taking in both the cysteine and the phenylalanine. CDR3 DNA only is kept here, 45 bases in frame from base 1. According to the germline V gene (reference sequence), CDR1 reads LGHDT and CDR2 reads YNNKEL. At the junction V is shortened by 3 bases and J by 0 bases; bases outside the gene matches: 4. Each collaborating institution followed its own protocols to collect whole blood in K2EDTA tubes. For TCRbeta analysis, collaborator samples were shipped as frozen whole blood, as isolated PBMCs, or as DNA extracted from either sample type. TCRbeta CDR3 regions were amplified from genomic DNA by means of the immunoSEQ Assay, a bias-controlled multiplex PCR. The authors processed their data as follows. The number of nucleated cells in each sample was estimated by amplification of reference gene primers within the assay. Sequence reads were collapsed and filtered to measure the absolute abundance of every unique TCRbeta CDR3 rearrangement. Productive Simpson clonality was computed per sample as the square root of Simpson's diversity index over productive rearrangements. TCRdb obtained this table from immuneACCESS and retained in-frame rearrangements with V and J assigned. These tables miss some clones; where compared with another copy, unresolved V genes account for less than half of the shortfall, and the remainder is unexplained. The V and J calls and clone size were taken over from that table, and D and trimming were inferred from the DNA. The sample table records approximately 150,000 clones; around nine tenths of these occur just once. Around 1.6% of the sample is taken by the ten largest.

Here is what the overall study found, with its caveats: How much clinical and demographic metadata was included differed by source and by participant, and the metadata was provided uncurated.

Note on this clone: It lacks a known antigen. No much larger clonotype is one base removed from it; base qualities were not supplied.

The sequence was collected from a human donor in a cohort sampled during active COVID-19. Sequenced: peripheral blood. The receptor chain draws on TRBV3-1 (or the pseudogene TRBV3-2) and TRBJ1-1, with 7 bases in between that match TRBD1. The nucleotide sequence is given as TGTGCCAGCAGCCACGGACAGGTTTTGAACACTGAAGCTTTCTTT. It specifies CASSHGQVLNTEAFF.